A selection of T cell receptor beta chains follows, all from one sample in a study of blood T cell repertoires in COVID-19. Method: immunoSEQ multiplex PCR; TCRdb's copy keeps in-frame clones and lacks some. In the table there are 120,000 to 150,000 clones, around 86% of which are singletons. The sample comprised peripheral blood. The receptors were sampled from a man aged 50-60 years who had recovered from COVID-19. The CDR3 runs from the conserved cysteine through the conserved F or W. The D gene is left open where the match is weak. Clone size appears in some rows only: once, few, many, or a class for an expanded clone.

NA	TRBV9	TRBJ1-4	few	CASSPLGEKLFF	TGTGCCAGCAGCCCCCTCGGTGAAAAACTGTTTTTT
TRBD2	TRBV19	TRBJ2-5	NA	CASSRGLAGIQETQYF	TGTGCCAGTAGTAGAGGACTAGCGGGAATCCAAGAGACCCAGTACTTC
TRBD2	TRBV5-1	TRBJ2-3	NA	CASSLLAGSTDTQYF	TGCGCCAGCAGCTTGCTAGCGGGGAGCACAGATACGCAGTATTTT
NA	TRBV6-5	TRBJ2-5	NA	CASSFIQGQETQYF	TGTGCCAGCAGCTTCATACAGGGTCAAGAGACCCAGTACTTC
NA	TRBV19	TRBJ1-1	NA	CASSIRGFTEAFF	TGTGCCAGTAGTATTCGGGGGTTCACTGAAGCTTTCTTT
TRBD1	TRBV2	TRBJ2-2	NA	CASSLDRVVNTGELFF	TGTGCCAGCAGCCTGGACAGGGTGGTTAACACCGGGGAGCTGTTTTTT
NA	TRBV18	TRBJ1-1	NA	CASSLQGKNTEAFF	TGTGCCAGCTCACTGCAGGGGAAGAACACTGAAGCTTTCTTT
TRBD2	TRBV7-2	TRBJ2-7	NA	CASSHPTSGDEQYF	TGTGCCAGCAGCCACCCGACTAGCGGAGACGAGCAGTACTTC
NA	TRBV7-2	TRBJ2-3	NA	CASSSRRGGSTDTQYF	TGTGCCAGCAGCTCCCGCCGCGGGGGCAGCACAGATACGCAGTATTTT
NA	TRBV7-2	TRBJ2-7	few	CASSSTSRGEQYF	TGTGCCAGCAGCTCCACGTCTCGGGGGGAGCAGTACTTC
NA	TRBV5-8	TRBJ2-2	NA	CASSLRGTANTGELFF	TGTGCCAGCAGCTTGAGGGGCACTGCGAACACCGGGGAGCTGTTTTTT
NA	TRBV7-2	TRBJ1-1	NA	CASSPRFQGGTEAFF	TGTGCCAGCAGCCCTCGATTTCAGGGCGGCACTGAAGCTTTCTTT
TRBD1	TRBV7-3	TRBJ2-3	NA	CASSSPDRGTDTQYF	TGTGCCAGCAGCTCGCCGGACAGGGGAACAGATACGCAGTATTTT
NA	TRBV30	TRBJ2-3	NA	CAWNRQWGSTDTQYF	TGTGCCTGGAATAGACAGTGGGGTAGCACAGATACGCAGTATTTT
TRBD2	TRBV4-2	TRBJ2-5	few	CASSQEGAGEETQYF	TGTGCCAGCAGCCAAGAGGGAGCGGGGGAAGAGACCCAGTACTTC
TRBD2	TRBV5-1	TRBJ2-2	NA	CASREGTSSSGELFF	TGCGCCAGCAGAGAGGGGACTAGCTCTTCCGGGGAGCTGTTTTTT
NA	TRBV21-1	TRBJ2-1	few	CASSNIRGAYNEQFF	TGTGCCAGCAGCAATATCAGGGGGGCCTACAATGAGCAGTTCTTC
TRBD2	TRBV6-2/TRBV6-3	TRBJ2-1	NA	CASSPLAGAYNEQFF	TGTGCCAGCAGCCCTTTAGCGGGGGCCTACAATGAGCAGTTCTTC
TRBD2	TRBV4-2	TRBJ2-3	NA	CASSRGTSGGMTDTQYF	TGTGCCAGCAGCCGGGGGACTAGCGGGGGGATGACAGATACGCAGTATTTT
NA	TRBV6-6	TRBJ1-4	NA	CASSYGRAANEKLFF	TGTGCCAGCAGTTACGGCAGGGCAGCTAATGAAAAACTGTTTTTT
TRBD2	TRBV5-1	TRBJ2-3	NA	CASSLLAGLADTQYF	TGCGCCAGCAGCTTGTTAGCGGGGTTGGCAGATACGCAGTATTTT
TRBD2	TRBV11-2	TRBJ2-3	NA	CASSFGGGTDTQYF	TGTGCCAGCAGCTTCGGCGGGGGTACAGATACGCAGTATTTT
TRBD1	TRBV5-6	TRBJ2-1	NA	CASSFRQGRNEQFF	TGTGCCAGCAGCTTTAGACAGGGGCGGAATGAGCAGTTCTTC
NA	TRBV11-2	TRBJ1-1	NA	CASSLVQGSGLWTEAFF	TGTGCCAGCAGCTTAGTTCAGGGATCGGGTCTGTGGACTGAAGCTTTCTTT
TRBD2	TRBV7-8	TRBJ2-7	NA	CASSRDYLREQYF	TGTGCCAGCAGCCGGGACTACCTTCGGGAGCAGTACTTC
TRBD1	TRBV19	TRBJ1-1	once	CASSARDRGHSNTEAFF	TGTGCCAGTAGTGCCCGCGACAGGGGGCATTCGAACACTGAAGCTTTCTTT
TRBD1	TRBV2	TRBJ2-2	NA	CASRQQGAVTGELFF	TGTGCCAGCCGCCAACAGGGGGCGGTAACCGGGGAGCTGTTTTTT
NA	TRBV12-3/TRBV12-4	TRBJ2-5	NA	CASSFWSETQYF	TGTGCCAGCAGTTTCTGGAGTGAGACCCAGTACTTC
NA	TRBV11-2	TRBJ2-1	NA	CASSFPNLRNEQFF	TGTGCCAGCAGCTTCCCTAACCTGAGGAATGAGCAGTTCTTC
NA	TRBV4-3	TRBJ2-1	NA	CASSQPGGDNEQFF	TGCGCCAGCAGCCAACCGGGGGGCGACAATGAGCAGTTCTTC
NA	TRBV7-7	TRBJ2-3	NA	CASSLDFEGEQYF	TGTGCTAGCAGCTTAGACTTCGAGGGGGAGCAGTATTTT
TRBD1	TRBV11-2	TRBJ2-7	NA	CASRGFAGGNYEQYF	TGTGCCAGCAGGGGGTTCGCAGGGGGTAACTACGAGCAGTACTTC
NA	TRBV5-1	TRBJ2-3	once	CASSLVQGTDTQYF	TGCGCCAGCAGCTTGGTCCAGGGCACAGATACGCAGTATTTT
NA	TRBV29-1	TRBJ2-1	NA	CSAAGWGGTYNEQFF	TGCAGCGCCGCTGGTTGGGGGGGCACCTACAATGAGCAGTTCTTC
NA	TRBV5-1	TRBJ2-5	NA	CASSPPGPGTQYF	TGCGCCAGCAGCCCCCCGGGTCCTGGGACCCAGTACTTC
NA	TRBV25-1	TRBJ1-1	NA	CASSDQGLLAFF	TGTGCCAGCAGTGACCAGGGGCTCCTAGCTTTCTTT